Listed here are 18 T cell receptor beta chains from one sample, sequenced in a study of blood T cell repertoires in COVID-19. Clones were sequenced by immunoSEQ multiplex PCR, and TCRdb holds only the in-frame ones, with some missing. The sample lists about 250,000 clones; approximately 80% were seen once. Sequenced sample: peripheral blood. Source of these receptors: a woman in her thirties or forties with active or convalescent COVID-19.

The chain combines TRBV7-3 with TRBJ2-7, with D perhaps TRBD1 (5 bases). CDR1 and CDR2 (germline): SGHTA, FQGTGA. V lost 5 bases and J 3 bases, leaving 17 bases between the germline ends. CDR3 length: 15 residues. CDR3 protein: CASSPGQGQIYEQYF. Here the CDR3 DNA reads TGTGCCAGCAGCCCAGGCCAGGGCCAAATCTACGAGCAGTACTTC.

The J gene is TRBJ2-1, the V gene TRBV28; 14 nucleotides agree with TRBD2. In germline, CDR1 is MDHEN, CDR2 SYDVKM. Trimming at V came to 5 bases and at J to 6 bases, leaving 3 bases not matched to a gene. This CDR3 has 15 amino acids. The CDR3 loop reads CASSPTSGGGNEQFF. CDR3 nucleotide sequence: TGTGCCAGCAGTCCGACTAGCGGGGGGGGCAATGAGCAGTTCTTC.

The chain has TRBV27 and TRBJ1-1; a possible D gene is TRBD1 (6 bases). Germline CDR1 reads MNHEY; CDR2 reads SMNVEV (reference sequence). With 4 bases removed from V and 5 bases from J, the gap between germline ends came to 29 bases. The CDR3 contains 19 residues. CDR3 in DNA: TGTGCCAGCAGTTCTTTGTCCTACGCAGGCGGGTTTACAGGGACTGAAGCTTTCTTT. It specifies CASSSLSYAGGFTGTEAFF.

The chain recombines TRBV6-5 with TRBJ1-2, with 8 bases aligning to TRBD1. CDR1 is MNHEY, CDR2 SVGAGI, per germline. The CDR3 sequence is 15 residues long. V lost 5 bases and J lost 4; bases outside the gene matches: 9. CDR3 in amino acids: CASSPISDRAYGYTF. In DNA, the CDR3 is TGTGCCAGCAGTCCTATCTCGGACAGGGCCTATGGCTACACCTTC.

The genes are TRBV5-6 and TRBJ2-5; weak D call: TRBD1 (6 bases). Trimming shortened V by 2 bases and J by 3 bases, and 8 bases separated the two germline ends. The CDR3 is made up of 13 amino acids. Per the germline V gene, CDR1 is SGHDT and CDR2 is YYEEEE. CDR3 coding DNA: TGTGCCAGCAGCTTAGGGGGTGAAGAGACCCAGTACTTC. Translating gives CASSLGGEETQYF.

The CDR3 DNA reads as TGCGCCAGCAGCCTGGACAGGGATGTTAGGAATTCACCCCTCCACTTT. Translated, it gives CASSLDRDVRNSPLHF. The chain has TRBV5-1 and TRBJ1-6, with 8 bases aligning to TRBD1. This CDR3 is built from 16 residues. CDR1 is SGHRS and CDR2 is YFSETQ in the germline V gene. After removal of 4 bases from V and 7 bases from J, the junction contained 10 bases not matched to a gene. Complete variable domain (other parts from reference TRBV5-1 and TRBJ1-6): KAGVTQTPRYLIKTRGQQVTLSCSPISGHRSVSWYQQTPGQGLQFLFEYFSETQRNKGNFPGRFSGRQFSNSRSEMNVSTLELGDSALYLCASSLDRDVRNSPLHFGNGTRLTVT.

This chain joins TRBV10-1 and TRBJ1-2; 9 bases line up with TRBD1. Looked up from germline, CDR1 is WNHNN and CDR2 is SYGVQD (reference sequence). The CDR3 contains 15 residues. Trimming removed 0 bases from V and 7 bases from J; junction bases left unmatched: 6. The DNA for the CDR3 is TGCGCCAGCAGTGAGTCCGGACAGGGGATGAGTGGCTACACCTTC. It specifies CASSESGQGMSGYTF.

The rearrangement joins TRBV11-2 to TRBJ2-5; the match to TRBD1 covers 8 bases. Per germline, CDR1 SGHAT and CDR2 FQNNGV. The CDR3 has 15 residues. J gave up 5 bases and V 6 bases, and 11 bases lay outside the gene matches. Written as DNA, the CDR3 is TGTGCCAGCAGGCCGGAAGGGACAGGCGGGGAGACCCAGTACTTC. Amino acid sequence: CASRPEGTGGETQYF.

The chain couples TRBV5-4 to TRBJ2-7; D possibly corresponds to TRBD2 (7 bases). The germline V gene encodes CDR1 SGHNT and CDR2 YYREEE (reference sequence). The CDR3 spans 15 residues. Trimming shortened V by 2 bases and J by 0 bases, and 12 bases separated the two germline ends. Here the CDR3 reads CASSLYRGASYEQYF. CDR3 DNA sequence: TGTGCCAGCAGCTTATATCGGGGGGCCTCCTACGAGCAGTACTTC.

The V call is TRBV28, the J call TRBJ1-1; 8 bases map to TRBD1. The germline gives CDR1 MDHEN, CDR2 SYDVKM. This CDR3 is built from 14 residues. Trimming cost V 3 bases and J 4 bases; bases outside gene matches: 4. The CDR3 nucleotides are TGTGCCAGCAGTTTGACAGGGGTCGCCACTGAAGCTTTCTTT. Translating gives CASSLTGVATEAFF.

This clone appeared once. The chain combines TRBV11-2 with TRBJ2-3; TRBD2 matches at 11 bases. The CDR3 loop spans 18 amino acids. The germline V gene has CDR1 SGHAT and CDR2 FQNNGV. J lost 6 bases, V lost 0 bases, and 11 bases had no gene match. As DNA, the CDR3 is TGTGCCAGCAGCTTAGATGGGAGGACTAGCGGGTTCATGGATACGCAGTATTTT. This codes for CASSLDGRTSGFMDTQYF. Full variable domain (outside the CDR3, taken from reference TRBV11-2 and TRBJ2-3): EAGVAQSPRYKIIEKRQSVAFWCNPISGHATLYWYQQILGQGPKLLIQFQNNGVVDDSQLPKDRFSAERLKGVDSTLKIQPAKLEDSAVYLCASSLDGRTSGFMDTQYFGPGTRLTVL.

This chain connects TRBV19 to TRBJ1-5; D might be TRBD1 (6 bases). The V gene lost 6 bases and the J gene lost 3 bases, with 18 bases spanning the gap. The CDR3 spans 16 residues. Germline assignment: CDR1 LNHDA and CDR2 SQIVND (reference sequence). CDR3 bases: TGTGCCAGTAGCCGCGCTCGGACAGAGAACAATCAGCCCCAGCATTTT. Protein sequence: CASSRARTENNQPQHF. Drawing the rest from reference TRBV19 and TRBJ1-5, the complete variable domain is DGGITQSPKYLFRKEGQNVTLSCEQNLNHDAMYWYRQDPGQGLRLIYYSQIVNDFQKGDIAEGYSVSREKKESFPLTVTSAQKNPTAFYLCASSRARTENNQPQHFGDGTRLSIL.

As regards this clone: The sample carries other DNA sequences with the same CDR3. This chain joins TRBV15 and TRBJ1-5, with a tentative D call TRBD1 (6 bases). CDR3 length: 15 amino acids. Trimming took off 3 bases at V and 4 bases at J, with 13 bases between the two ends. Germline assignment: CDR1 LNHNV and CDR2 YYDKDF (reference sequence). The CDR3 DNA follows: TGTGCCACCAGCAGGGACCCACAGGGAAATCAGCCCCAGCATTTT. Its translation is CATSRDPQGNQPQHF.

The genes are TRBV19 and TRBJ2-2; TRBD2 aligns across 7 bases. V trimming: 5 bases; J trimming: 0 bases; junction bases outside the gene matches: 6. The CDR3 runs to 16 residues. Per germline, CDR1 LNHDA and CDR2 SQIVND (reference sequence). The CDR3 region is CASSVGSGANTGELFF. CDR3 in DNA: TGTGCCAGTAGTGTAGGGAGCGGGGCGAACACCGGGGAGCTGTTTTTT.

The genes are TRBV9 and TRBJ2-5, with 8 bases lining up with TRBD1. CDR1 and CDR2 (germline): SGDLS, YYNGEE. Trimming at V came to 0 bases and at J to 5 bases, leaving 6 bases not matched to a gene. This CDR3 has 15 amino acids. This chain's CDR3 is CASSVDQGAAETQYF. CDR3 in DNA: TGTGCCAGCAGCGTAGATCAGGGGGCCGCTGAGACCCAGTACTTC.

This clone was counted a few times. The genes are TRBV27 and TRBJ2-1, with D possibly matching TRBD1 (5 bases). The V and J ends lost 7 bases and 2 bases respectively, with 15 bases between them. CDR3 size: 15 residues. Germline-derived CDR1 and CDR2 are MNHEY and SMNVEV (reference sequence). DNA for the CDR3: TGTGCCAGCACCAATTGGGGCAGGACCTACAATGAGCAGTTCTTC. This codes for CASTNWGRTYNEQFF.

This clone was found once. The rearrangement links TRBV7-3 to TRBJ1-1, with D possibly TRBD1 on 6 matching bases. Germline CDR1 reads SGHTA; CDR2 reads FQGTGA. The CDR3 covers 14 residues. Between the trimmed V and J ends, which lost 5 bases and 2 bases, there was a span of 12 bases. CDR3 sequence: CASSPGHINTEAFF. For the CDR3, the DNA is TGTGCCAGCAGCCCGGGACACATCAACACTGAAGCTTTCTTT.

The chain carries TRBV2 and TRBJ1-2; D gene ambiguous. CDR1 and CDR2 from the germline V gene are SNHLY and FYNNEI. The CDR3 is made up of 11 amino acids. Between the trimmed V and J ends, which lost 8 bases and 7 bases, there was a span of 11 bases. CDR3 loop: CASGVVGGYTF. For the CDR3, the DNA is TGTGCCAGCGGAGTGGTTGGTGGCTACACCTTC. The entire variable domain, with the rest obtained from reference TRBV2 and TRBJ1-2, is as follows: EPEVTQTPSHQVTQMGQEVILRCVPISNHLYFYWYRQILGQKVEFLVSFYNNEISEKSEIFDDQFSVERPDGSNFTLKIRSTKLEDSAMYFCASGVVGGYTFGSGTRLTVV.